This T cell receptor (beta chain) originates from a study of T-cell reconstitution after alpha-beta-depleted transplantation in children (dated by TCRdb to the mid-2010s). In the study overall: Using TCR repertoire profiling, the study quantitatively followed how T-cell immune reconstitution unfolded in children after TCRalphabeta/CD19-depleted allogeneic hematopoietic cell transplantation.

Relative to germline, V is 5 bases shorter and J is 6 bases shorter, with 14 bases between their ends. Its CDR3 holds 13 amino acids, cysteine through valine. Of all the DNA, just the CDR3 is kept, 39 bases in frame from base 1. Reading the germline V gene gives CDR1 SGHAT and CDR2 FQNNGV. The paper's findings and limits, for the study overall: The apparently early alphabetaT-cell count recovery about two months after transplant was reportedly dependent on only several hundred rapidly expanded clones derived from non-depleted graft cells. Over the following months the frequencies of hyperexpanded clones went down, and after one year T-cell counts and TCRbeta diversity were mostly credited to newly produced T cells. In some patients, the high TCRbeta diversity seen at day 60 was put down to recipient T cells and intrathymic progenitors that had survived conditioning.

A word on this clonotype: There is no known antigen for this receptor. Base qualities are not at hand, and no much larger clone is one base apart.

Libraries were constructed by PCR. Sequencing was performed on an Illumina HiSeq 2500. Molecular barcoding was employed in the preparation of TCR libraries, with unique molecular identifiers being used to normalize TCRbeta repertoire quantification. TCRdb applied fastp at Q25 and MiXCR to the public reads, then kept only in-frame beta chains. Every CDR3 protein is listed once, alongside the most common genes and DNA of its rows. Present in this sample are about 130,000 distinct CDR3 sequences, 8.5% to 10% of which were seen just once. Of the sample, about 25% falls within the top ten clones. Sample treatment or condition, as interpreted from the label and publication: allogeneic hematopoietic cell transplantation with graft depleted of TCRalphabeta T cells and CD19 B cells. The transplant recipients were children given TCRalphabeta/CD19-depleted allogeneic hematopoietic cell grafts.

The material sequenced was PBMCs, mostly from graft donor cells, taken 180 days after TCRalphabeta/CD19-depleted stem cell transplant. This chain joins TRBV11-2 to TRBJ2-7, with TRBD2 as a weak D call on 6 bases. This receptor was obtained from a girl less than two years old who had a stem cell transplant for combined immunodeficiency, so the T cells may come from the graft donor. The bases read TGTGCCAGCAGCCTAGTACAGGAGGGCGAGCAGTACGTC. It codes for CASSLVQEGEQYV.